The rows below give T cell receptor beta chains drawn from one sample of a study of blood T cell repertoires in COVID-19. Generated by immunoSEQ multiplex PCR, the TCRdb table keeps only in-frame clones and is missing some. This table has roughly 250,000 clones, around 80% appearing once. The sequenced material came from peripheral blood. These receptors were obtained from a woman in her thirties or forties with active or convalescent COVID-19. Both conserved end residues are part of each CDR3. The order of the fields is V gene, D gene, CDR3 length, clone size, J gene, CDR3 protein, CDR3 DNA. The D gene is left open where the match is weak. Some rows have no size entry. The others give once, few or many, or a class for an expanded clone.

>TRBV5-1|TRBD1|15|few|TRBJ2-5
CASSSTGGPAETQYF
TGCGCCAGCAGCTCGACAGGGGGCCCTGCGGAGACCCAGTACTTC
>TRBV15|NA|13|NA|TRBJ2-7
CATSDTRFNEQYF
TGTGCCACCAGCGATACCCGGTTTAACGAGCAGTACTTC
>TRBV7-3|TRBD1|15|few|TRBJ2-2
CASSSGGRDTGELFF
TGTGCCAGCAGCTCAGGGGGCCGGGACACCGGGGAGCTGTTTTTT
>TRBV15|NA|13|NA|TRBJ1-1
CATSRSSGGATFF
TGTGCCACCAGCAGATCCTCGGGGGGCGCGACTTTCTTT
>TRBV28|TRBD1|12|NA|TRBJ2-1
CASSILRGKQFF
TGTGCCAGCAGTATTCTCAGGGGGAAGCAGTTCTTC
>TRBV28|NA|12|NA|TRBJ1-2
CASSQRGYGYTF
TGTGCCAGCAGTCAAAGGGGCTATGGCTACACCTTC
>TRBV5-4|NA|15|NA|TRBJ2-3
CASSFNREPASTQYF
TGTGCCAGCAGCTTCAACCGGGAGCCGGCAAGTACGCAGTATTTT
>TRBV6-6|TRBD2|16|NA|TRBJ2-5
CASSYSPAGGQATQYF
TGTGCCAGCAGTTACTCTCCAGCGGGGGGGCAAGCGACCCAGTACTTC
>TRBV5-1|NA|14|few|TRBJ2-2
CASSNVWAAGELFF
TGCGCCAGCAGCAATGTCTGGGCTGCCGGGGAGCTGTTTTTT
>TRBV7-6|NA|14|few|TRBJ1-1
CASSRGGERTEAFF
TGTGCCAGCAGCCGTGGGGGGGAGCGGACTGAAGCTTTCTTT
>TRBV3-1/TRBV3-2|NA|14|NA|TRBJ1-1
CASSQAGLNTEAFF
TGTGCCAGCAGCCAGGCAGGGTTGAACACTGAAGCTTTCTTT
>TRBV28|TRBD2|15|NA|TRBJ2-5
CASRTWTSPQETQYF
TGTGCCAGCAGAACCTGGACTAGCCCACAAGAGACCCAGTACTTC
>TRBV20-1|TRBD1|14|few|TRBJ1-2
CSASGGQGNYGYTF
TGCAGTGCTAGTGGGGGACAGGGTAACTATGGCTACACCTTC
>TRBV2|NA|14|NA|TRBJ1-5
CASSDSYSNQPQHF
TGTGCCAGCAGCGACAGTTATAGCAATCAGCCCCAGCATTTT
>TRBV6-5|NA|14|NA|TRBJ1-1
CASSRSQDRLEAFF
TGTGCCAGCAGTAGAAGCCAAGACAGGCTTGAAGCTTTCTTT
>TRBV6-5|NA|14|NA|TRBJ1-1
CASSYQAGMTEAFF
TGTGCCAGCAGTTACCAGGCAGGGATGACTGAAGCTTTCTTT
>TRBV19|TRBD1|14|NA|TRBJ1-5
CASSAGTVNQPQHF
TGTGCCAGTAGTGCCGGGACAGTGAACCAGCCCCAGCATTTT
>TRBV3-1/TRBV3-2|NA|12|NA|TRBJ2-3
CASSQDVGTQYF
TGTGCCAGCAGCCAAGACGTCGGTACGCAGTATTTT
>TRBV5-1|NA|13|NA|TRBJ2-2
CASSIRDTGELFF
TGCGCCAGCAGCATCAGGGACACCGGGGAGCTGTTTTTT
>TRBV2|TRBD1|16|NA|TRBJ1-2
CASSEEGQLLNYGYTF
TGTGCCAGCAGTGAGGAGGGACAGCTTCTGAACTATGGCTACACCTTC
>TRBV7-6|NA|13|NA|TRBJ2-2
CASSSSLTGELFF
TGTGCCAGCAGCTCCTCCCTGACCGGGGAGCTGTTTTTT
>TRBV19|NA|15|many|TRBJ2-3
CASSIRVLRTDTQYF
TGTGCCAGTAGTATCAGGGTATTACGCACAGATACGCAGTATTTT
>TRBV9|TRBD1|16|many|TRBJ1-4
CASSTRGAGGNEKLFF
TGTGCCAGCAGCACCCGAGGGGCAGGGGGTAATGAAAAACTGTTTTTT
>TRBV20-1|TRBD1|14|NA|TRBJ1-1
CSASDDRENTEAFF
TGCAGTGCTAGTGATGACAGGGAGAACACTGAAGCTTTCTTT
>TRBV7-2|TRBD2|17|NA|TRBJ2-2
CASSSSRLAVNTGELFF
TGTGCCAGCAGCTCCTCGAGACTAGCGGTGAACACCGGGGAGCTGTTTTTT
>TRBV11-3|NA|12|NA|TRBJ2-7
CASSLGRDEQYF
TGTGCCAGCAGCTTAGGCAGGGACGAGCAGTACTTC
>TRBV7-6|NA|13|once|TRBJ1-5
CASSEQNNQPQHF
TGTGCCAGCAGCGAGCAAAACAATCAGCCCCAGCATTTT
>TRBV4-1|TRBD1|17|NA|TRBJ1-6
CASSRGRARGPNSPLHF
TGCGCCAGCAGCCGAGGGAGGGCCAGGGGGCCTAATTCACCCCTCCACTTT
>TRBV9|NA|17|NA|TRBJ1-6
CASSLGDARDYNSPLHF
TGTGCCAGCAGCCTAGGAGACGCCAGGGATTATAATTCACCCCTCCACTTT
>TRBV4-1|NA|18|NA|TRBJ2-3
CASSQGRLEGGPTDTQYF
TGCGCCAGCAGCCAGGGACGACTAGAGGGGGGGCCGACAGATACGCAGTATTTT
>TRBV5-1|NA|17|NA|TRBJ2-6
CASSVRGLISGANVLTF
TGCGCCAGCAGCGTACGGGGACTTATCTCTGGGGCCAACGTCCTGACTTTC
>TRBV10-3|TRBD1|14|NA|TRBJ1-1
CAISAGQGDTEAFF
TGTGCCATCAGTGCAGGACAGGGGGACACTGAAGCTTTCTTT
>TRBV5-5|NA|13|NA|TRBJ1-5
CASSPSPNQPQHF
TGTGCCAGCAGCCCTTCCCCTAACCAGCCCCAGCATTTT
>TRBV29-1|TRBD1|15|NA|TRBJ2-7
CSVEVTGEGTGEQYF
TGCAGCGTTGAGGTAACAGGGGAAGGAACGGGAGAGCAGTACTTC
>TRBV9|NA|15|few|TRBJ1-6
CASSSRDYGNSPLHF
TGTGCCAGCAGCTCCAGGGACTACGGTAATTCACCCCTCCACTTT
>TRBV5-1|TRBD2|18|NA|TRBJ2-1
CASSWRLAGGRNYNEQFF
TGCGCCAGCAGCTGGAGACTAGCGGGGGGGAGGAATTACAATGAGCAGTTCTTC
>TRBV12-3/TRBV12-4|NA|11|NA|TRBJ2-1
CASSLENEQFF
TGTGCCAGCAGTTTGGAGAATGAGCAGTTCTTC
>TRBV10-2|TRBD2|16|NA|TRBJ2-7
CASSESLGGVTYEQYF
TGCGCCAGCAGTGAGTCGTTGGGGGGGGTCACCTACGAGCAGTACTTC
>TRBV2|NA|17|NA|TRBJ1-6
CASSERSVHSYNSPLHF
TGTGCCAGCAGTGAACGCTCGGTCCACTCCTATAATTCACCCCTCCACTTT
>TRBV7-9|NA|14|NA|TRBJ1-2
CASSRSQGWYGYTF
TGTGCCAGCAGCCGATCACAGGGCTGGTATGGCTACACCTTC
>TRBV5-1|NA|15|NA|TRBJ1-4
CASSLRLEGNEKLFF
TGCGCCAGCAGCTTGAGATTGGAGGGTAATGAAAAACTGTTTTTT